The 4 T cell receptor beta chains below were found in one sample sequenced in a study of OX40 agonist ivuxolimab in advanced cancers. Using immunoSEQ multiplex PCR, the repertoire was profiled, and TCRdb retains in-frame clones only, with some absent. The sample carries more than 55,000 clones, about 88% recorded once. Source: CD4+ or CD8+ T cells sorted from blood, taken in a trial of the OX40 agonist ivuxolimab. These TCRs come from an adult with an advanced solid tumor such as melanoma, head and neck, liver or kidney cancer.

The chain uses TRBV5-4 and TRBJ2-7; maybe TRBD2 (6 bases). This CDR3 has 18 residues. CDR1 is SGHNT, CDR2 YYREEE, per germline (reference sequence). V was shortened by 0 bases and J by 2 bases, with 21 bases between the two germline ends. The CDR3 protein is CASSLAFGGEGIPYEQYF. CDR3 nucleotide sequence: TGTGCCAGCAGCTTGGCCTTTGGAGGGGAAGGAATACCCTACGAGCAGTACTTC.

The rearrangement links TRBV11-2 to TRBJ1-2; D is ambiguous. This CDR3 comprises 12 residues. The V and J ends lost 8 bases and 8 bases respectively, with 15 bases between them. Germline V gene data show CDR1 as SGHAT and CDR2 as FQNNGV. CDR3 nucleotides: TGTGCCAGCGCCTCTCCAGTCGGAGGCTACACCTTC. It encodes CASASPVGGYTF.

This CDR3 reads CASSPPRTSGDNEQFF. For the CDR3, the DNA is TGTGCCAGCAGCCCCCCAAGGACTAGCGGCGACAATGAGCAGTTCTTC. The chain uses TRBV7-8 and TRBJ2-1; the match to TRBD2 covers 10 bases. After removal of 5 bases from V and 5 bases from J, the junction contained 9 bases not matched to a gene. CDR3 size: 16 residues. Germline CDR1 SGHVS, CDR2 FQNEAQ.

The CDR3 loop reads CASSQEGSRMFF. The CDR3 DNA reads as TGTGCCAGCAGCCAGGAGGGATCCAGGATGTTTTTT. The J gene is TRBJ2-2, the V gene TRBV7-2; D may be TRBD2 (6 bases). Germline loops: CDR1 SGHTA, CDR2 FQGNSA. Trimming removed 5 bases at V and 15 bases at J, with 16 bases between. This CDR3 contains 12 residues.